The clone carrying this T cell receptor beta chain was observed a few times. This entry belongs to a study of blood T cell repertoires in COVID-19. Cohort allocation depended upon clinical history that participants reported. The study counted Cohort 3 donors as recovered given two negative PCRs, clearance, or symptom resolution. As processed by the authors: Reference gene primer amplification yielded estimated nucleated cell counts. Profiled with immunoSEQ multiplex PCR; TCRdb holds only in-frame clones, not every one. V and J calls and clone size are as listed in that table; D and trimming were resolved from the DNA. The sample lists about 380,000 clones; approximately 90% were seen once. This CDR3 contains 12 residues. The J segment lost 5 bases and the V segment lost 6 bases, leaving 2 bases of the junction unmatched. Germline CDR1 and CDR2: MNHEY and SMNVEV (reference sequence).

V and J are TRBV27 and TRBJ2-7; 9 bases line up with TRBD1. The TCR sequence derives from a woman between 18 and 29 years old who had recovered from COVID-19. Specimen: PBMCs or T cells enriched from blood (not recorded which). Here the CDR3 reads CASRDRGHEQYF. In nucleotides, the CDR3 is TGTGCCAGCAGGGACAGGGGCCACGAGCAGTACTTC.